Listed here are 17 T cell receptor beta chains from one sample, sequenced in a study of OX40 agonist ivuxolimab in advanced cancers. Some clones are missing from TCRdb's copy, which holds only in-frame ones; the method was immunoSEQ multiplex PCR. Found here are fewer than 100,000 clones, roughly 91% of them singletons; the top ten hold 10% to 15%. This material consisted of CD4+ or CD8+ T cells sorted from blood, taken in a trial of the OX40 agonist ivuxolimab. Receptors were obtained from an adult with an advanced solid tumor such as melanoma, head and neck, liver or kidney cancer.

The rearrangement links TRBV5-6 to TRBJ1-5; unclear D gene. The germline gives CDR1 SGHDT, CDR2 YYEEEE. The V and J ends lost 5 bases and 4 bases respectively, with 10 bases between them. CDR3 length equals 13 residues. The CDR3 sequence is CASSFRRNQPQHF. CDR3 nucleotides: TGTGCCAGCAGTTTCCGGAGGAATCAGCCCCAGCATTTT.

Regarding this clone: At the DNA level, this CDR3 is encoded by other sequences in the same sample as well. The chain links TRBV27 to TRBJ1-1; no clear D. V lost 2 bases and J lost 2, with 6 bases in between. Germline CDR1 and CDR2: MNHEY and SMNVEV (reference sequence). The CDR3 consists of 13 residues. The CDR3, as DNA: TGTGCCAGCAGTTTACTCGTAAACACTGAAGCTTTCTTT. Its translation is CASSLLVNTEAFF.

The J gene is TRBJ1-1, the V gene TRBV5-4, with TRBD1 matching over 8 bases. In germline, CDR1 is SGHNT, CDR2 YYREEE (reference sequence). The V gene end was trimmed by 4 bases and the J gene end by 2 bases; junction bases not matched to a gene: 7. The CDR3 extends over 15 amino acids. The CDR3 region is CASSVTTGVNTEAFF. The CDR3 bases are TGTGCCAGCAGCGTAACGACAGGGGTAAACACTGAAGCTTTCTTT.

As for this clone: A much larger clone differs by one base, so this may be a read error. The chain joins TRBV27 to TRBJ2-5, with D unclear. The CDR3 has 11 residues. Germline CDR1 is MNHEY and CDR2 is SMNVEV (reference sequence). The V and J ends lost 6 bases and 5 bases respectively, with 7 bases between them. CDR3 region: CASSQGETQYF. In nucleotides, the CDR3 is TGTGCCAGCAGCCAAGGGGAGACCCAGTACTTC.

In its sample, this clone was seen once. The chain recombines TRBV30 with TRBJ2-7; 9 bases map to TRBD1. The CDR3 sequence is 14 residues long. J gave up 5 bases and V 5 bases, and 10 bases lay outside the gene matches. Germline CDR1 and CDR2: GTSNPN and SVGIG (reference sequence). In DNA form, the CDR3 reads TGTGCCTGGTACCGGACAGGGGATCGCAACGAGCAGTACTTC. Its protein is CAWYRTGDRNEQYF.

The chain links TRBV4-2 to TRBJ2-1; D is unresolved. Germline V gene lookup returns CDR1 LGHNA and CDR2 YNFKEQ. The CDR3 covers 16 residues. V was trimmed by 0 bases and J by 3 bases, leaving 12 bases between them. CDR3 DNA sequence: TGTGCCAGCAGCCAAGATGAGGCGCTGGGCTACAATGAGCAGTTCTTC. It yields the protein CASSQDEALGYNEQFF.

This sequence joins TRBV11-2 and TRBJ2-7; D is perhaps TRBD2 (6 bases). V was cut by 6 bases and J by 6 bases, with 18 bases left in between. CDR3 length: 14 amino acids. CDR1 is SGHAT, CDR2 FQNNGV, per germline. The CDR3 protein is CASSFRDSLFEQYF. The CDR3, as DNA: TGTGCCAGCAGTTTTCGGGACTCGCTTTTCGAGCAGTACTTC.

The CDR3 bases are TGTGCCAGCAGTGAACTACTTTCTAGCGGGAGAGACAATGAGCAGTTCTTC. The encoded protein is CASSELLSSGRDNEQFF. V gene TRBV2 combines with J gene TRBJ2-1, with 10 bases identical to TRBD2. The V and J ends lost 2 bases and 5 bases, in that order; junction bases with no gene match: 9. The CDR3 extends over 17 amino acids. Per the germline V gene, CDR1 is SNHLY and CDR2 is FYNNEI.

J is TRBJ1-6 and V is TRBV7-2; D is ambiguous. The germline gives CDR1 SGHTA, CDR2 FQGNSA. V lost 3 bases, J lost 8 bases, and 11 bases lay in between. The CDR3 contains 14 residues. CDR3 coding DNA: TGTGCCAGCAGCTTGCGCGGGAGGGATTCACCCCTCCACTTT. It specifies CASSLRGRDSPLHF.

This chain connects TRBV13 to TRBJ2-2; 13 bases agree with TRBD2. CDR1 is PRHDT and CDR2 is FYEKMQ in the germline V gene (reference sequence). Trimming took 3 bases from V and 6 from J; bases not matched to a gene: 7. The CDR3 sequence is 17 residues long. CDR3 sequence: CASSFRLAGGGAGELFF. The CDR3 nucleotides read TGTGCCAGCAGCTTCAGACTAGCGGGAGGTGGGGCCGGGGAGCTGTTTTTT.

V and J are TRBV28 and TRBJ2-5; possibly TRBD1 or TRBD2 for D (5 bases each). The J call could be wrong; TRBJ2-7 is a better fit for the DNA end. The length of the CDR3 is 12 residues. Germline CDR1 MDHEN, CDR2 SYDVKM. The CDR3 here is CASGGRLYEQYF. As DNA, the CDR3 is TGTGCCAGCGGGGGAAGGTTGTACGAGCAGTACTTC.

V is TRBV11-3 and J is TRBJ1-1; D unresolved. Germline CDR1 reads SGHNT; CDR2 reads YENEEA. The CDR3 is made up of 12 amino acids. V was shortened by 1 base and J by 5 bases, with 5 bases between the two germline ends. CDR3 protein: CASSLALTEAFF. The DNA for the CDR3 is TGTGCCAGCAGCTTAGCCTTAACTGAAGCTTTCTTT.

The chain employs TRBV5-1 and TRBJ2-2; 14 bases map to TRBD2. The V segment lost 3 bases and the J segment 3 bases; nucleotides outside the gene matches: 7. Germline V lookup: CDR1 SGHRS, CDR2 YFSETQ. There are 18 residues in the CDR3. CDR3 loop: CASSWEGLAGVHTGELFF. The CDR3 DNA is TGCGCCAGCAGCTGGGAGGGACTAGCGGGAGTCCACACCGGGGAGCTGTTTTTT.

In nucleotides, the CDR3 is TGTGCCCTGGGGCATTCCCTCTCCTACGAGCAGTACTTC. Translation: CALGHSLSYEQYF. This rearrangement joins TRBV30 to TRBJ2-7, with D maybe TRBD1 (5 bases). Germline CDR1 is GTSNPN and CDR2 is SVGIG (reference sequence). V lost 8 bases and J 0 bases, leaving 14 bases between the germline ends. CDR3 size: 13 residues.

DNA for the CDR3: TGTGCCACCAGCAGAGATCCCCTTGTTAGCGGGATCGAGGGGGAGACCCAGTACTTC. It is translated as CATSRDPLVSGIEGETQYF. The genes are TRBV15 and TRBJ2-5; TRBD2 matches at 8 bases. The V segment lost 0 bases and the J segment 5 bases; nucleotides outside the gene matches: 17. The CDR3 runs 19 residues. CDR1 and CDR2 from the germline V gene are LNHNV and YYDKDF (reference sequence).

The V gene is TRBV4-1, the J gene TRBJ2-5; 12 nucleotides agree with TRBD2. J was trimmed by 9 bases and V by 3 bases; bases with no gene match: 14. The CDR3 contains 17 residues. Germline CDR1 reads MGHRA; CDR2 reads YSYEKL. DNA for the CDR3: TGCGCCAGCAGCCAGGACCCTAGCGGGGGGGGCCAGGGGGCCCAGTACTTC. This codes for CASSQDPSGGGQGAQYF.

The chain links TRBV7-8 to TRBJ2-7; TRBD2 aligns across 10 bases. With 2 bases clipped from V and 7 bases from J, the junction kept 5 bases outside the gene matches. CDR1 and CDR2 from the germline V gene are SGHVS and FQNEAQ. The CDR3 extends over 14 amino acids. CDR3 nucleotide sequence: TGTGCCAGCAGCTTAACTAGCGGGATAGGGGAGCAGTACTTC. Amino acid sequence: CASSLTSGIGEQYF.